This T cell receptor beta chain emerged from a study of early T cells in non-severe SARS-CoV-2 infection (dated by TCRdb to about 2021). For context, the study as a whole: Because TCR sequencing relied on bulk RNA taken from unsorted whole blood, pairing of alpha and beta chains was not possible. Broad study findings and their caveats: VDJdb matching was skewed toward anti-spike CD8 responses and likely underestimated virus-specific expansions, missing private and CD4 specificities.

The library was produced with 5' RACE. Sequenced on a NextSeq 500. Unique molecular identifiers were attached to individual cDNA molecules in the TCR library protocol so that sequencing error and PCR bias could be corrected. Both TCR alpha and beta chains were sequenced, and tight co-correlation was observed between alpha and beta sequence abundances in each sample. In the authors' own workflow: V gene, J gene and CDR3 annotation of TCR sequences was performed with Decombinator V4. TCRs were defined as expanded if a significant change between any two time points was detected under a Poisson model with p below 0.0001. TCR abundances were normalised to the total number of TCRs sequenced per sample and expressed as counts per million. MAIT TCRs were defined by TRAV1-2 paired with TRAJ12, TRAJ20 or TRAJ33, and iNKT TCRs by TRAV10 paired with TRAJ18. A search of VDJdb, accessed on 1 November 2021, was run for TCRs annotated to CMV, EBV and SARS-CoV-2, with TCRs annotated for multiple antigens excluded. TCRdb reprocessed the public reads (quality trimming at Q25 with fastp, clone calling with MiXCR) and kept in-frame beta chains. Each record represents a unique CDR3 protein, reported with the most common genes and DNA among its rows. The V and J calls follow TCRdb's processing rather than the paper's. The sample records more than 80,000 distinct CDR3 sequences, roughly 15% of which are singletons. The ten largest clonotypes hold 1.2% to 1.5% of the sample.

This clonotype was counted between two and nine times. No antigen is known for it. No clone much larger than this one lies a single base away; base qualities are absent. The germline V gene (reference sequence) specifies DFQATT as CDR1 and SNEGSKA as CDR2. After removal of 0 bases from V and 6 bases from J, the junction retains 6 bases not matched to a gene. From the cysteine through the phenylalanine, the CDR3 covers 15 amino acids. Just the 45-base CDR3 DNA is kept, in frame starting at base 1. The study was a case-control design nested within a healthcare worker cohort in London, UK, with weekly nasopharyngeal swab PCR tests and blood sampling. Between 23 and 31 March 2020, the week of the UK lockdown, healthcare workers were enrolled and then followed up weekly for as long as 16 weeks.

This receptor chain uses TRBV20-1 and TRBJ2-1; the central 9 bases match TRBD1. The material sequenced was whole blood. The clonotype was recovered from an adult who was a healthcare worker with PCR-confirmed SARS-CoV-2 infection or an uninfected control (not recorded which). The CDR3 corresponds to CSARDLGTGINEQFF. The bases are TGCAGTGCTAGAGATCTAGGGACAGGGATCAATGAGCAGTTCTTC.